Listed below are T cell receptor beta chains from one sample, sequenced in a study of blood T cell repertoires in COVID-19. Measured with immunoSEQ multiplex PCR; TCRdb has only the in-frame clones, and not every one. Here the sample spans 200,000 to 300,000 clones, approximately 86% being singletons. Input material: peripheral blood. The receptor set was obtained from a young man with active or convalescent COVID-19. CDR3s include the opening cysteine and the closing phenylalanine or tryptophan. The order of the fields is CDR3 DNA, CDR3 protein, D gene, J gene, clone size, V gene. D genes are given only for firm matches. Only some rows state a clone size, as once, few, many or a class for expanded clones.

CDR3nt: TGTGCCAGCAGCGCCGCTAGCGGGGGGGCCGTCGGGGAGCTGTTTTTT
CDR3aa: CASSAASGGAVGELFF
d_gene: TRBD2
j_gene: TRBJ2-2
abundance: -
v_gene: TRBV9

CDR3nt: TGTGCCAGCAGTTACTCGCCAGGGGAAGGCTACACCTTC
CDR3aa: CASSYSPGEGYTF
d_gene: -
j_gene: TRBJ1-2
abundance: -
v_gene: TRBV6-6

CDR3nt: TGTGCCATCAGTGAGTCGTTACGACTTCTCACAAGCTCCTACAATGAGCAGTTCTTC
CDR3aa: CAISESLRLLTSSYNEQFF
d_gene: -
j_gene: TRBJ2-1
abundance: once
v_gene: TRBV10-3

CDR3nt: TGTGCCAGTACCGGGACATTTGGTGAAAAACTGTTTTTT
CDR3aa: CASTGTFGEKLFF
d_gene: -
j_gene: TRBJ1-4
abundance: -
v_gene: TRBV6-5

CDR3nt: TGCGCCAGCAGGGCTGCGGGGGCCAGCACAGATACGCAGTATTTT
CDR3aa: CASRAAGASTDTQYF
d_gene: -
j_gene: TRBJ2-3
abundance: -
v_gene: TRBV5-1

CDR3nt: TGTGCCAGCAGCTTGCGGGACAAACCCTACAATGAGCAGTTCTTC
CDR3aa: CASSLRDKPYNEQFF
d_gene: -
j_gene: TRBJ2-1
abundance: -
v_gene: TRBV5-4

CDR3nt: TGTGCCAGCAGTCCACAGGGGTCAGGCGCAGATACGCAGTATTTT
CDR3aa: CASSPQGSGADTQYF
d_gene: TRBD1
j_gene: TRBJ2-3
abundance: -
v_gene: TRBV6-4

CDR3nt: TGTGCCAGCAGTTCATGGTCGGATGAGCAGTTCTTC
CDR3aa: CASSSWSDEQFF
d_gene: -
j_gene: TRBJ2-1
abundance: few
v_gene: TRBV12-3/TRBV12-4

CDR3nt: TGTGCCTGGAGGGTGACAGGATCGTGGGGAAACACCATATATTTT
CDR3aa: CAWRVTGSWGNTIYF
d_gene: -
j_gene: TRBJ1-3
abundance: few
v_gene: TRBV30

CDR3nt: TGTGCCAGCTCACCACTGGACAAGAGTAACTATGGCTACACCTTC
CDR3aa: CASSPLDKSNYGYTF
d_gene: -
j_gene: TRBJ1-2
abundance: -
v_gene: TRBV18

CDR3nt: TGTGCCAGTAGTAATGGAGGACAGGGGTCCGGGGAGCTGTTTTTT
CDR3aa: CASSNGGQGSGELFF
d_gene: TRBD1
j_gene: TRBJ2-2
abundance: few
v_gene: TRBV19

CDR3nt: TGTGCCAGCAGCCCCCGACTGGGTAACAATGAGCAGTTCTTC
CDR3aa: CASSPRLGNNEQFF
d_gene: -
j_gene: TRBJ2-1
abundance: -
v_gene: TRBV27

CDR3nt: TGTGCCAGCAGCTTGGGACAGGGGATCCAGCCCCAGCATTTT
CDR3aa: CASSLGQGIQPQHF
d_gene: TRBD1
j_gene: TRBJ1-5
abundance: -
v_gene: TRBV5-5

CDR3nt: TGTGCCAGTAGTATCCTTAGCGACCAAATGGCAGATACGCAGTATTTT
CDR3aa: CASSILSDQMADTQYF
d_gene: -
j_gene: TRBJ2-3
abundance: -
v_gene: TRBV19

CDR3nt: TGTGCCAGCTCACAAGCTAGCGGAAGGAGCTCCTACGAGCAGTACTTC
CDR3aa: CASSQASGRSSYEQYF
d_gene: TRBD2
j_gene: TRBJ2-7
abundance: -
v_gene: TRBV18

CDR3nt: TGCGCCAGCAGCCCAGTCCAGGATCAGCCCCAGCATTTT
CDR3aa: CASSPVQDQPQHF
d_gene: -
j_gene: TRBJ1-5
abundance: -
v_gene: TRBV4-1

CDR3nt: TGTGCCAGCAGTGAGGCTAGTAATAAGAATGAAAAACTGTTTTTT
CDR3aa: CASSEASNKNEKLFF
d_gene: -
j_gene: TRBJ1-4
abundance: -
v_gene: TRBV6-1

CDR3nt: TGTGCCAGCAGCCCAGTTCGAGGAGGGCTTAGCGGCTACACCTTC
CDR3aa: CASSPVRGGLSGYTF
d_gene: -
j_gene: TRBJ1-2
abundance: -
v_gene: TRBV9

CDR3nt: TGTGCCAGCAGGGGGGCGGGGAGGGTTCAGTACTTC
CDR3aa: CASRGAGRVQYF
d_gene: -
j_gene: TRBJ2-7
abundance: -
v_gene: TRBV2

CDR3nt: TGTGCCAGCAGCTCTATGATTAACAATGAGCAGTTCTTC
CDR3aa: CASSSMINNEQFF
d_gene: -
j_gene: TRBJ2-1
abundance: few
v_gene: TRBV11-2

CDR3nt: TGTGCTAGTGCCCTTGACTGGACATCGACCGTCCACGAGCAGTACTTC
CDR3aa: CASALDWTSTVHEQYF
d_gene: -
j_gene: TRBJ2-7
abundance: -
v_gene: TRBV12-5

CDR3nt: TGTGCCAGTAGTCCCCTCGGCGGTCAGCCCCAGCATTTT
CDR3aa: CASSPLGGQPQHF
d_gene: -
j_gene: TRBJ1-5
abundance: -
v_gene: TRBV19

CDR3nt: TGTGCCAGCAGTTTATCCTCGGGGACGGGGGACACTGAAGCTTTCTTT
CDR3aa: CASSLSSGTGDTEAFF
d_gene: -
j_gene: TRBJ1-1
abundance: once
v_gene: TRBV27

CDR3nt: TGTGCCAGCAGCCAAGAGGAGCACACTGAAGCTTTCTTT
CDR3aa: CASSQEEHTEAFF
d_gene: -
j_gene: TRBJ1-1
abundance: few
v_gene: TRBV14

CDR3nt: TGCGCCAGCAGCTTGGCCGGGGGTCCGGCTGAAGCTTTCTTT
CDR3aa: CASSLAGGPAEAFF
d_gene: -
j_gene: TRBJ1-1
abundance: -
v_gene: TRBV5-1

CDR3nt: TGTGCCACGCGCGGGACGACGAACACTGAAGCTTTCTTT
CDR3aa: CATRGTTNTEAFF
d_gene: -
j_gene: TRBJ1-1
abundance: -
v_gene: TRBV6-5

CDR3nt: TGTGCCAGCTCACAACCGGGACAGGGCTCTGGAAACACCATATATTTT
CDR3aa: CASSQPGQGSGNTIYF
d_gene: TRBD1
j_gene: TRBJ1-3
abundance: -
v_gene: TRBV18

CDR3nt: TGCAGCGTTGAAGGAGGCACTGAAGCTTTCTTT
CDR3aa: CSVEGGTEAFF
d_gene: -
j_gene: TRBJ1-1
abundance: -
v_gene: TRBV29-1

CDR3nt: TGTGCCAGCAGCTTATACCGGGGGGGCTTAGATACGCAGTATTTT
CDR3aa: CASSLYRGGLDTQYF
d_gene: TRBD2
j_gene: TRBJ2-3
abundance: -
v_gene: TRBV7-2

CDR3nt: TGTGCCAGCAGCTCAGACAGGGGGCGCAACTATGGCTACACCTTC
CDR3aa: CASSSDRGRNYGYTF
d_gene: TRBD1
j_gene: TRBJ1-2
abundance: -
v_gene: TRBV11-2

CDR3nt: TGTGCCAGCCGAACGGGGGGGCAAGAGACCCAGTACTTC
CDR3aa: CASRTGGQETQYF
d_gene: TRBD2
j_gene: TRBJ2-5
abundance: -
v_gene: TRBV2